This T cell receptor (beta chain) was profiled in a study of blood T cell repertoires in COVID-19. As for the study in general: Acute and convalescent COVID-19 samples came from the United States, Italy and Spain. T cells, B-cell-depleted T cells, or PBMCs provided the cDNA or gDNA that served as material.

V was clipped by 3 bases and J by 4 bases; unmatched bases: 4. Looked up from germline, CDR1 is SGHRS and CDR2 is YFSETQ. The CDR3 consists of 15 residues. Original methodology: Using reference gene primer amplification, nucleated cell counts were estimated. Sequenced by immunoSEQ multiplex PCR; TCRdb stores in-frame clones only, minus some. The V and J calls and clone size are taken from that table; D and trimming were inferred from the DNA. Of fewer than 80,000 clones listed, 65% to 80% are singletons. The sequence came from a human donor in a cohort sampled during active COVID-19. The genes are TRBV5-1 and TRBJ2-1, with 10 nucleotides matching TRBD2. The sequencing input was peripheral blood. This CDR3 is CASSYTGLAYNEQFF. The DNA for the CDR3 is TGCGCCAGCAGCTACACGGGACTAGCGTACAATGAGCAGTTCTTC.